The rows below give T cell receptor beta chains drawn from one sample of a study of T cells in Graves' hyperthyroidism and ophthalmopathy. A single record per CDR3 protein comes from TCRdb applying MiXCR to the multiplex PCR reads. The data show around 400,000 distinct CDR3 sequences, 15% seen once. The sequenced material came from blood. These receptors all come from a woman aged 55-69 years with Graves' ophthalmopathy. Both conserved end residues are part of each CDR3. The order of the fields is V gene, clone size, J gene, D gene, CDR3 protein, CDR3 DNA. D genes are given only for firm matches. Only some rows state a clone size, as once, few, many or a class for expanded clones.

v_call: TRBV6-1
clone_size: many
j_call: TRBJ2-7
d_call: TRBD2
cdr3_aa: CASSRTSGSGVTGEQYF
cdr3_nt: TGTGCCAGCAGTCGGACTAGCGGGAGTGGTGTAACGGGCGAGCAGTACTTC

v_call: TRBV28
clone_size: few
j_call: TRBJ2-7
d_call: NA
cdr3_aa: CASSRKPGHPYEQYF
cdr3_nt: TGTGCCAGCAGCCGAAAGCCGGGACACCCCTACGAGCAGTACTTC

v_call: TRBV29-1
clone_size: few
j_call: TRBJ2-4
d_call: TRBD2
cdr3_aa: CSVAGSGGNIQYF
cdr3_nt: TGCAGCGTTGCGGGGTCGGGGGGAAACATTCAGTACTTC

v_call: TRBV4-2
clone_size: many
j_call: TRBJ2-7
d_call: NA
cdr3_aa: CASSLLLEAATSYEQYF
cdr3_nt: TGTGCCAGCAGCCTACTACTCGAGGCGGCCACCTCCTACGAGCAGTACTTC

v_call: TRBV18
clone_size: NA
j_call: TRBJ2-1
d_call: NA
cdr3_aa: CASSPGIKRNGQFF
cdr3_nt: TGTGCCAGCTCACCAGGGATCAAAAGAAATGGGCAGTTCTTC

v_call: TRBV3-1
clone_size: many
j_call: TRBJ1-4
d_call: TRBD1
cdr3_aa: CASSRNPTGANEKLFF
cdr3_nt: TGTGCCAGCAGCCGGAACCCGACAGGGGCTAATGAAAAACTGTTTTTT

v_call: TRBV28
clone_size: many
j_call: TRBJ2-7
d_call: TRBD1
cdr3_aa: CAIRTGGNYEQYF
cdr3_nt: TGTGCCATCCGGACAGGGGGAAACTACGAGCAGTACTTC

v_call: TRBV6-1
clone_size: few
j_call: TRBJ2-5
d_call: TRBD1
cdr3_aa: CASSPGQASETQYF
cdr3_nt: TGTGCCAGCAGTCCGGGACAGGCGTCGGAGACCCAGTACTTC

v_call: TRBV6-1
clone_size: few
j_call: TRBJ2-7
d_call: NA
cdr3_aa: CASRRGATEQYF
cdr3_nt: TGTGCCAGCCGAAGGGGAGCGACCGAGCAGTACTTC

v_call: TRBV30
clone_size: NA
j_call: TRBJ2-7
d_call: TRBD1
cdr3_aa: CAWGRDRAYEQYF
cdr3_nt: TGTGCCTGGGGCCGGGACAGGGCCTACGAGCAGTACTTC

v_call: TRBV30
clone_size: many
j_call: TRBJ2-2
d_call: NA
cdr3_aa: CAWSVKLTGELFF
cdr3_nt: TGTGCCTGGAGTGTTAAGCTCACCGGGGAGCTGTTTTTT

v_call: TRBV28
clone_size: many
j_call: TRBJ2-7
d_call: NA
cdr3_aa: CASRPYGEGTYEQYF
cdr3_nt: TGTGCCAGCAGGCCATACGGAGAGGGCACCTACGAGCAGTACTTC

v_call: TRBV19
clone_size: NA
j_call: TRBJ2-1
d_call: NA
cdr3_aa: CASSTRDREQFF
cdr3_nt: TGTGCCAGTAGTACAAGGGACCGTGAGCAGTTCTTC

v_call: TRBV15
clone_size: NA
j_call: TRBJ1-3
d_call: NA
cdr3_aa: CATRHGERGNTIYF
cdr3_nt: TGTGCCACCAGGCACGGGGAGCGCGGAAACACCATATATTTT

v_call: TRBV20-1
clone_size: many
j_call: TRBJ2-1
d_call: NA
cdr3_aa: CSARNPQGAGDEQFF
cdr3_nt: TGCAGTGCTAGAAACCCCCAAGGCGCCGGCGATGAGCAGTTCTTC

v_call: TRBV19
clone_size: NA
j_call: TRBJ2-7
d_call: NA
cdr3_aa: CASSASPSLGEQYF
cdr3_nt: TGTGCCAGTAGTGCCAGTCCTAGCTTAGGCGAGCAGTACTTC

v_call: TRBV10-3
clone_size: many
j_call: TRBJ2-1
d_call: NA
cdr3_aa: CAISSLEGRRKYNEQFF
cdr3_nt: TGTGCCATCAGCAGCTTGGAGGGCCGGAGGAAATACAATGAGCAGTTCTTC

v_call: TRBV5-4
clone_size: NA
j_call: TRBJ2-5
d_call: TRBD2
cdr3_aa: CASSLVLWREAGGETQYF
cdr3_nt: TGTGCCAGCAGCCTTGTGCTCTGGCGGGAGGCCGGGGGGGAGACCCAGTACTTC

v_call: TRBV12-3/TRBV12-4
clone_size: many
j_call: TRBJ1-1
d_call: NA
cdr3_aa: CASRRRDTQEAFF
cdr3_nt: TGTGCCAGCCGCCGCAGGGACACCCAAGAAGCTTTCTTT

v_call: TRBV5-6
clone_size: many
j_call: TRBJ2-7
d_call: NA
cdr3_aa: CASSLTGRTGEQYF
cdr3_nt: TGTGCCAGCAGCTTGACAGGGAGGACCGGCGAGCAGTACTTC

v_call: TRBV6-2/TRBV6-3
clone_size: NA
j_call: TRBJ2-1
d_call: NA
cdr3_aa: CASSYLGTNNGQFF
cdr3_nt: TGTGCCAGCAGTTACTTAGGGACGAACAATGGGCAGTTCTTC

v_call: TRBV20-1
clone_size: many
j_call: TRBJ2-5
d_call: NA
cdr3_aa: CSATQQGSPYF
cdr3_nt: TGCAGTGCTACCCAACAGGGCTCCCCGTACTTC

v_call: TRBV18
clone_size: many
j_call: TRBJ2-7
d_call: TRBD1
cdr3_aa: CASSPGQGAEQYF
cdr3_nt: TGTGCCAGCTCACCAGGACAGGGGGCCGAGCAGTACTTC

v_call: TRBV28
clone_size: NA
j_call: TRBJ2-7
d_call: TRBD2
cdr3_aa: CASSFVRLASYEQYF
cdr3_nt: TGTGCCAGCAGTTTCGTACGACTAGCCTCCTACGAGCAGTACTTC

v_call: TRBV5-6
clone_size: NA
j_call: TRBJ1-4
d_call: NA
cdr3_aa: CASSPSSGVNEKLFF
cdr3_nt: TGTGCCAGCAGCCCATCGTCGGGGGTTAATGAAAAACTGTTTTTT

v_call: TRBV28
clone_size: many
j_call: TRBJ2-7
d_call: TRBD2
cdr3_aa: CATREEVGEQYF
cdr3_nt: TGTGCCACCCGGGAGGAGGTCGGAGAGCAGTACTTC

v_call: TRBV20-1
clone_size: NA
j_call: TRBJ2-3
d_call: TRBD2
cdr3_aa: CSASPGLAGVRRWTDTQYF
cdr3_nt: TGCAGTGCTTCCCCGGGACTAGCGGGAGTGAGGCGTTGGACAGATACGCAGTATTTT

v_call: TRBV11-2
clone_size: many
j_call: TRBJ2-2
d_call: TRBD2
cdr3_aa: CASSLGTSATGELFF
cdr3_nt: TGTGCCAGCAGCTTGGGGACTAGCGCCACCGGGGAGCTGTTTTTT

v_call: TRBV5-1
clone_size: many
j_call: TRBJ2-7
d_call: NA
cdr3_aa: CASNKPPQREQYF
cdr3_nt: TGCGCCAGCAACAAACCCCCCCAGCGCGAGCAGTACTTC

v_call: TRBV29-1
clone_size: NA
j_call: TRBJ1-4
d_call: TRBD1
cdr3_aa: CSVRQGVCEKLFF
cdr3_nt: TGCAGCGTCAGACAGGGGGTTTGTGAAAAACTGTTTTTT

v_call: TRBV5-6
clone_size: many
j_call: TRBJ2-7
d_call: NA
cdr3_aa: CASSSVQVYEQYF
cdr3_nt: TGTGCCAGCAGCTCTGTGCAGGTCTACGAGCAGTACTTC

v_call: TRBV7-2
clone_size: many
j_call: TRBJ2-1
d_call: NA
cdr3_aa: CASSLGGEQFF
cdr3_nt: TGTGCCAGCAGCTTAGGTGGTGAGCAGTTCTTC

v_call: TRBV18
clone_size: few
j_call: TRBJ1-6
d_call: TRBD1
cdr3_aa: CASSPGTGVNSPLHF
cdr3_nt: TGTGCCAGCTCACCAGGGACAGGGGTTAATTCACCCCTCCACTTT

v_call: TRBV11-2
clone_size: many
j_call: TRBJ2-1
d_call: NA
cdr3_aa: CASSLDSMSKEQFF
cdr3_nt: TGTGCCAGCAGCTTAGATTCGATGTCGAAGGAGCAGTTCTTC

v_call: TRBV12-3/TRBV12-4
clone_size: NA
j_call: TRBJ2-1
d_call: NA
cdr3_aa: CASSGQREQFF
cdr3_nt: TGTGCCAGCAGTGGACAGAGGGAGCAGTTCTTC

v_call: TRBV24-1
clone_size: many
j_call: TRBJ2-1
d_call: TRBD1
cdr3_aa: CATSDSGQPSGQFF
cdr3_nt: TGTGCCACCAGTGATTCGGGACAGCCCTCAGGGCAGTTCTTC

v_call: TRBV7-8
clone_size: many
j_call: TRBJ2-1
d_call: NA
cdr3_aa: CASVAGTTYNEQFF
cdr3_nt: TGTGCCAGCGTGGCCGGGACAACCTACAATGAGCAGTTCTTC

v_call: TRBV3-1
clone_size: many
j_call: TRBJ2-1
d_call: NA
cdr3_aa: CASSQQAFRRGEQFF
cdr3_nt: TGTGCCAGCAGCCAACAAGCTTTCCGTAGGGGTGAGCAGTTCTTC

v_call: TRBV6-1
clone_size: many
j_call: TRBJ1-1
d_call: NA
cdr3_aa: CASRMGDMNTEAFF
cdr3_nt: TGTGCCAGCAGGATGGGGGATATGAACACTGAAGCTTTCTTT

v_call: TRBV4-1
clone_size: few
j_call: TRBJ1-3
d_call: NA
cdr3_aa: CASSQGGPRPGNTIYF
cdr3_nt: TGCGCCAGCAGCCAAGGGGGGCCTCGGCCTGGAAACACCATATATTTT

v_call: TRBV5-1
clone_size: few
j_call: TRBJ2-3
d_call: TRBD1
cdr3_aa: CASSWAPGQGTDTQYF
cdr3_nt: TGCGCCAGCAGCTGGGCGCCCGGACAGGGCACAGATACGCAGTATTTT

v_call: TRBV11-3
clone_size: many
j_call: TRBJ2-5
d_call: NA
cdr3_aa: CASSLEVWETQYF
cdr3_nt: TGTGCCAGCAGCTTAGAGGTTTGGGAGACCCAGTACTTC

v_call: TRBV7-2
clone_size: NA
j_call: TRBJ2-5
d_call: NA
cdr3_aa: CASSLRRIFETQYF
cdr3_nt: TGTGCCAGCAGCTTGAGGCGCATATTTGAGACCCAGTACTTC

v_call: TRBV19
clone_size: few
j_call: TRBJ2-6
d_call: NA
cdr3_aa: CASSIKTPGANVLTF
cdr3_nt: TGTGCCAGTAGTATAAAGACCCCTGGGGCCAACGTCCTGACTTTC

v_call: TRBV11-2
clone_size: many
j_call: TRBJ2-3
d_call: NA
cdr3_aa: CASSRRLFSTDTQYF
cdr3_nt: TGTGCCAGCAGCCGTCGACTTTTTAGCACAGATACGCAGTATTTT

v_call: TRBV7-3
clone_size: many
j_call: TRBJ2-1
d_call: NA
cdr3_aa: CASSLGGMGNEQFF
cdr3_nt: TGTGCCAGCAGCTTAGGCGGGATGGGGAATGAGCAGTTCTTC

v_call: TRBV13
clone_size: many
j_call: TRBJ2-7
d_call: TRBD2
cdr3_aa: CASSGTSGSSSYEQYF
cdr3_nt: TGTGCCAGCAGCGGGACTAGCGGGAGTAGTTCCTACGAGCAGTACTTC

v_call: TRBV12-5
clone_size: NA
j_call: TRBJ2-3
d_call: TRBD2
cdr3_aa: CASGLAYPGTSGTDTQYF
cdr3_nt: TGTGCTAGTGGTTTGGCTTACCCCGGGACTAGCGGAACAGATACGCAGTATTTT

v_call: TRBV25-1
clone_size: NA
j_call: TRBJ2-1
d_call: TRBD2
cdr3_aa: CASSESMAGVGNEQFF
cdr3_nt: TGTGCCAGCAGTGAATCGATGGCGGGAGTGGGGAATGAGCAGTTCTTC

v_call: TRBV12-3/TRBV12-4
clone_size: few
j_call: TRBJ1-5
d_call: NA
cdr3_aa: CASSPGWGQPQHF
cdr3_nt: TGTGCCAGCAGTCCCGGTTGGGGGCAGCCCCAGCATTTT

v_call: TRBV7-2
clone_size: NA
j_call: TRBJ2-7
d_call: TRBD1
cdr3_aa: CASSVRQGAPYEQYF
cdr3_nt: TGTGCCAGCAGCGTAAGACAGGGGGCCCCCTACGAGCAGTACTTC

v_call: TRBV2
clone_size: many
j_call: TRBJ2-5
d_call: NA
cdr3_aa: CASSAEGKTQYF
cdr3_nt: TGTGCCAGCAGTGCAGAGGGGAAGACCCAGTACTTC

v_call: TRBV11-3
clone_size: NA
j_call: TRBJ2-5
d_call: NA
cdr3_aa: CASSPGANQETQYF
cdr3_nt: TGTGCCAGCAGCCCGGGGGCAAATCAAGAGACCCAGTACTTC

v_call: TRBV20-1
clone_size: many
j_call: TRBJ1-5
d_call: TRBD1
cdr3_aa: CSAREQGVTNQPQHF
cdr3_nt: TGCAGTGCTAGAGAACAGGGGGTCACCAATCAGCCCCAGCATTTT

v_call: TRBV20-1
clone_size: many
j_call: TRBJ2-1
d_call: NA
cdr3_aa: CSAMDRVFGEQFF
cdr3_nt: TGCAGTGCTATGGACAGAGTATTCGGTGAGCAGTTCTTC

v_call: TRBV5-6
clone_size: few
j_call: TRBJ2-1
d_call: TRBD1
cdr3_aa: CASSLGTGGWNEQFF
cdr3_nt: TGTGCCAGCAGCTTGGGGACAGGGGGTTGGAATGAGCAGTTCTTC

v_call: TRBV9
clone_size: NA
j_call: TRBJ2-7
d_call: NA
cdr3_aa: CASSVGGSPWEQYF
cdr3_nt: TGTGCCAGCAGCGTAGGTGGGAGTCCGTGGGAGCAGTACTTC

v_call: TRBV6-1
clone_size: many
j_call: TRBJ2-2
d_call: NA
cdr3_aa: CASGRALTGELFF
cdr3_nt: TGTGCCAGCGGCAGGGCCCTCACCGGGGAGCTGTTTTTT

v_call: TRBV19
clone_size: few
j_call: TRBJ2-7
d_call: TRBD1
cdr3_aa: CASRNPGQAAYEQYF
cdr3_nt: TGTGCCAGTAGGAACCCGGGACAGGCGGCCTACGAGCAGTACTTC

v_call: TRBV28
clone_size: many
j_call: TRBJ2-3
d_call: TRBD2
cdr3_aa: CAGKTSGSADTQYF
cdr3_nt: TGTGCGGGCAAGACTAGCGGGAGTGCAGATACGCAGTATTTT